The clone carrying this T cell receptor (beta chain) turned up a few times. Its antigen is undetermined. The record originates from a study of T-cell memory formation after mild COVID-19. Study-level results: Some clones that responded were present in memory (sampled pre-infection), which suggests cross-reactive memory joined.

CDR1 is SQVTM and CDR2 is ANQGSEA in the germline V gene. CDR3 size: 11 residues. With 3 bases clipped from V and 9 bases from J, the junction kept 4 bases outside the gene matches. One entry per CDR3 protein, called by TCRdb with MiXCR from the 5' RACE reads. The table shows tens of thousands of distinct CDR3 sequences, with roughly 16% occurring only once. This sequence was found in a man aged 18 to 30 who had mild COVID-19 (a few samples of this study predate the infection). Cell type and time point are not known. The V gene is TRBV29-1, the J gene TRBJ2-7; 8 bases fit TRBD1. Specimen: PBMCs or a T cell subset sorted from them (not recorded which). This chain's CDR3 is CSVETGAGQYV. The DNA for the CDR3 is TGCAGCGTTGAGACAGGGGCGGGGCAGTACGTC.